Given below is one TCR beta chain in context. As yet, its antigen is unknown. This entry belongs to a study of cytomegalovirus exposure and HLA in healthy donors. Overall study results and limits: The tendency of first-cohort TCR clusters to co-occur in the 120 or so validation repertoires emerged from a later analysis. Specificity for CMV antigens was confirmed in vitro for three of the CMV-associated chains. Some public TCRs appeared in many individuals, while most sequences were rare.

Some clones are missing from TCRdb's copy, which holds only in-frame ones; the method was immunoSEQ multiplex PCR. This table holds 150,000 to 200,000 clones, more than 65% found once. The ends were cut back, 5 bases at V and 5 bases at J, with 19 bases in the middle. The CDR3 is 15 amino acids. Germline CDR1 SGHRS, CDR2 YFSETQ. This TCR derives from a woman between 18 and 30 years old in good health and CMV-seropositive. The sequenced material came from PBMCs. The V gene is TRBV5-1, the J gene TRBJ2-5, with a weak D call TRBD2 (7 bases). The CDR3 nucleotides are TGCGCCAGCAGACGGCCAGAGGGGGGGCCGGAGACCCAGTACTTC. Translated, it gives CASRRPEGGPETQYF.